A single sample gave rise to the 5 T cell receptor beta chains below, sequenced in a study of blood T cell repertoires in COVID-19. Produced via immunoSEQ multiplex PCR; TCRdb's table is partial and in-frame only. The data contain 140,000 to 150,000 clones, around four fifths of them singletons. Sequenced sample: peripheral blood. All receptors derive from a woman between 35 and 50 years old with active or convalescent COVID-19.

The rearrangement links TRBV30 to TRBJ1-2, with D perhaps matching TRBD1 (5 bases). The V gene's germline CDR1 is GTSNPN and CDR2 SVGIG (reference sequence). The CDR3 has 12 amino acids. The V end was cut by 5 bases, the J end by 4 bases, with 11 bases between. CDR3 sequence: CAWGRALYGYTF. The CDR3 coding sequence is TGTGCCTGGGGCAGGGCACTCTATGGCTACACCTTC.

This chain uses TRBV9 with TRBJ2-1; D unclear. The CDR3 contains 15 residues. Trimming pared 0 bases from V and 2 bases from J, leaving 9 bases between. The germline CDR1 and CDR2 sequences are SGDLS and YYNGEE. The CDR3 DNA follows: TGTGCCAGCAGCGTAGAACAACACCCCTACAATGAGCAGTTCTTC. Its translation is CASSVEQHPYNEQFF. Variable domain in full (rest from reference TRBV9 and TRBJ2-1): DSGVTQTPKHLITATGQRVTLRCSPRSGDLSVYWYQQSLDQGLQFLIQYYNGEERAKGNILERFSAQQFPDLHSELNLSSLELGDSALYFCASSVEQHPYNEQFFGPGTRLTVL.

The chain is built from TRBV5-4 and TRBJ1-1; D is ambiguous. There are 15 residues in the CDR3. V lost 2 bases to trimming and J lost 0 bases, with 11 bases between them. Per germline, CDR1 SGHNT and CDR2 YYREEE (reference sequence). CDR3 protein: CASSFGSRMNTEAFF. The CDR3 DNA sequence: TGTGCCAGCAGCTTCGGGTCTCGGATGAACACTGAAGCTTTCTTT.

The chain carries TRBV19 and TRBJ1-2; 9 nucleotides line up with TRBD1. The ends lost 7 bases at V and 7 bases at J; junction bases unmatched: 10. The CDR3 is 14 residues long. The V gene's germline CDR1 is LNHDA and CDR2 SQIVND (reference sequence). CDR3 DNA sequence: TGTGCCAGTACTTCCTACAGGGGGCGAGGTGGCTACACCTTC. This encodes CASTSYRGRGGYTF.

The chain links TRBV6-4 to TRBJ1-2, with a tentative D call TRBD1 (6 bases). From germline, CDR1 is MRHNA and CDR2 SNTAGT. This CDR3 has 13 amino acids. V was cut by 5 bases and J by 1 base, with 8 bases left in between. CDR3 nucleotides: TGTGCCAGCAGTCAACAGGGTAACTATGGCTACACCTTC. Amino acid sequence: CASSQQGNYGYTF.